This TCR beta chain appears in the sequencing data of a study of T cell responses to AZD1222 COVID-19 vaccine. The study's findings and limits: Nearly half of unique spike-specific TCRs reportedly avoided B.1.351 and B.1.1.7 mutated regions.

Germline lookup yields CDR1 SGHAT and CDR2 FQNNGV. This CDR3 has 14 amino acids. The J segment lost 0 bases and the V segment lost 7 bases, leaving 4 bases of the junction unmatched. As for this clone: Its cognate antigen is unknown.

The method was immunoSEQ multiplex PCR; TCRdb's version includes in-frame clones alone and lacks a portion of them. The repertoire holds about 90,000 clones, with around nine tenths as singletons. This clonotype was obtained from an adult in good health. The sample was peripheral blood, taken on day 0 of MenACWY control vaccination. The chain has TRBV11-2 and TRBJ1-2; the match to TRBD1 covers 8 bases. CDR3 in amino acids: CASTGDRTNYGYTF. The DNA for the CDR3 is TGTGCCAGCACCGGGGACAGGACTAACTATGGCTACACCTTC.